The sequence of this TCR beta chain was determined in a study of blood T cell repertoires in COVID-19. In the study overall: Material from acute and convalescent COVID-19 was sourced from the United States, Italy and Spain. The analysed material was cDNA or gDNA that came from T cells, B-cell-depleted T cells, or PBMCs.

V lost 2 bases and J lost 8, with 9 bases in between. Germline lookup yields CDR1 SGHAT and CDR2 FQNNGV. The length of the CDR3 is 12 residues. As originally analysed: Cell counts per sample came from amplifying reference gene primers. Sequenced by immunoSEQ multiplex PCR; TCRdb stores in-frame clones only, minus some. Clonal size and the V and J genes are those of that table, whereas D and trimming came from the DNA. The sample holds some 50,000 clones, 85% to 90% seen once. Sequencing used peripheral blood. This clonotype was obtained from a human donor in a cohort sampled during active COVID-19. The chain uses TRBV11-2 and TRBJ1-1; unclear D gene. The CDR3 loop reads CASSLSQSEAFF. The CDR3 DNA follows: TGTGCCAGCAGCTTATCACAGAGCGAAGCTTTCTTT.